This T cell receptor (beta chain) derives from a study of monozygotic twins with inflammatory bowel disease. Broader study findings: Background noise in patient repertoires may stem from differing immunosuppressive treatments.

After re-calling the 5' RACE reads, TCRdb lists one entry per CDR3 protein, DNA absent. This sample carries about 450,000 distinct CDR3 sequences, with roughly 2.2% going to the ten biggest clones. The CDR3 runs 15 residues. The germline CDR1 and CDR2 sequences are SGHRS and YFSETQ. As for this clonotype: Its antigen remains unidentified.

The material sequenced was blood. The receptor was derived from a human donor with ulcerative colitis or Crohn's disease, or a healthy co-twin of an affected twin (not recorded which). The genes are TRBV5-1 and TRBJ2-1; TCRdb lists TRBD2, though no DNA is available to test this call. CDR3 region: CASNPGGLAGAVQFF.